Detailed here is one T cell receptor (beta chain). The entry originates in a study of graft-versus-host responses after intestinal transplantation. Study in general: Every recipient had anti-thymocyte globulin induction and about three years of tacrolimus plus steroids.

Data came from immunoSEQ multiplex PCR; TCRdb stores just in-frame clones and leaves some out. The table shows about 20,000 clones, with about half occurring only once. The material was alloreactive CD4+ T cells from a mixed lymphocyte reaction culture, obtained before intestinal transplant. Subset meaning: CFSE-low proliferating T cells sorted from approximately 6-day pre-transplant mixed lymphocyte reaction (GvH or HvG direction). The sequence derives from a human patient who received an intestinal transplant.

The CDR3 coding sequence is TGCAGCGCCGCTAGCCATTCCTACGAGCAGTACTTC. Its protein product is CSAASHSYEQYF. This chain connects TRBV29-1 to TRBJ2-7; possible D gene TRBD2, 5 bases. Germline CDR1 reads SQVTM; CDR2 reads ANQGSEA. Trimming pared 7 bases from V and 1 base from J, leaving 11 bases between. The CDR3 runs 12 residues.